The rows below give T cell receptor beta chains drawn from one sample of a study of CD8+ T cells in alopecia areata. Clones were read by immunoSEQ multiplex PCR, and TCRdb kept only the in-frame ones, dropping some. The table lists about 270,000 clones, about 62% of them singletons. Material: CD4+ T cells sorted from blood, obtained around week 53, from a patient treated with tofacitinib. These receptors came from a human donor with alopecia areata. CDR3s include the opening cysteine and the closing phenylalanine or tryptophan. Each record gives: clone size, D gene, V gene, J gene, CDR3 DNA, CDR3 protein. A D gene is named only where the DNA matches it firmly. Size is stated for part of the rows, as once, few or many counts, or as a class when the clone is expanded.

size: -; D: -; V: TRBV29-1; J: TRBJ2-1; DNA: TGCAGCGTTCAGTTCGACAGGAGCTCCTACAATGAGCAGTTCTTC; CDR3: CSVQFDRSSYNEQFF
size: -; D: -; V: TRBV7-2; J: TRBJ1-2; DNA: TGTGCCAGCAGCTTAGGCCGGGGGGCTTTTGCTGGCTACACCTTC; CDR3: CASSLGRGAFAGYTF
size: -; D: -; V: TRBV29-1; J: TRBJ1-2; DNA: TGCAGCGTTGACGGCTACACCTTC; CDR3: CSVDGYTF
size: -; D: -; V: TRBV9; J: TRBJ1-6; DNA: TGTGCCAGCAGCGCGGACTTGGGCGATAATTCACCCCTCCACTTT; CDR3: CASSADLGDNSPLHF
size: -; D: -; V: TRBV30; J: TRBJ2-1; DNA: TGTGCCTGGAGTGGTACGAGGCCAGGAGAGCAGTTCTTC; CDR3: CAWSGTRPGEQFF
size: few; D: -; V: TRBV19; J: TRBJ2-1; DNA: TGTGCCAGTAAGGGGTTGCATGAGCAGTTCTTC; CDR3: CASKGLHEQFF
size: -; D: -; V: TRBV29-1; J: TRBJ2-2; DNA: TGCAGCGTTGACTCACAGGGGAACACCGGGGAGCTGTTTTTT; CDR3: CSVDSQGNTGELFF
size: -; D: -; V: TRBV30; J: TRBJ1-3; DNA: TGTGCCTGGACTAGTTCTTTCGGAAACACCATATATTTT; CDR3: CAWTSSFGNTIYF
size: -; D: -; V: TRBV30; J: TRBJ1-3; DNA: TGTGCCTGGAAACAGCCAGGAAACACCATATATTTT; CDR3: CAWKQPGNTIYF
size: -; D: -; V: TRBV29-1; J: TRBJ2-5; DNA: TGCAGCGTTGGGCCCAAAGAGACCCAGTACTTC; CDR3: CSVGPKETQYF
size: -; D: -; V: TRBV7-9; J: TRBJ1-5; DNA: TGTGCCAGCAGCTCCGCGTCCGACTTAAAGCCCCAGCATTTT; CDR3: CASSSASDLKPQHF
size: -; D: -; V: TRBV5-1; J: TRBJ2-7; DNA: TGCGCCAGCAGCCCCCCGAGGAGGGGAGATCTGACCTACGAGCAGTACTTC; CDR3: CASSPPRRGDLTYEQYF
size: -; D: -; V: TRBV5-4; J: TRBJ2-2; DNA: TGTGCCAGCAGCCCCGGGGGGCCGTACACCGGGGAGCTGTTTTTT; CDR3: CASSPGGPYTGELFF
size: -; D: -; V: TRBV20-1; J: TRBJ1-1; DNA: TGCAGTGCTAGAGAGGACACTGAAGCTTTCTTT; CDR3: CSAREDTEAFF
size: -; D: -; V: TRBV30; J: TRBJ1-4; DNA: TGTGCCTGGAGTGTACAGGGAAATGAAAAACTGTTTTTT; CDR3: CAWSVQGNEKLFF
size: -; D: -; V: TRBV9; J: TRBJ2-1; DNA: TGTGCCAGCGGCCCGGGACAATGGACTTACAATGAGCAGTTCTTC; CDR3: CASGPGQWTYNEQFF
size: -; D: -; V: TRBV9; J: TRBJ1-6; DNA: TGTGCCAGCAGCGTAGAGAATAATTCACCCCTCCACTTT; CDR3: CASSVENNSPLHF
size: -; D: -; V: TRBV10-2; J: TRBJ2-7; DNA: TGCGCCAGCAGTGTCGGGGGCTACGAGCAGTACTTC; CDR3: CASSVGGYEQYF
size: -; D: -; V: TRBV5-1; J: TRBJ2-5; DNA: TGCGCCAGCAGCTTACAGGGAAGCGAGACCCAGTACTTC; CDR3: CASSLQGSETQYF
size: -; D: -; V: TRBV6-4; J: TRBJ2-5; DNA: TGTGCCAGCAGTGACTCGCTCGGAGAGACCCAGTACTTC; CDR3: CASSDSLGETQYF
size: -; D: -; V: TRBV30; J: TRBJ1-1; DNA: TGTGCCTCGCACCGCGGCACTGAAGCTTTCTTT; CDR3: CASHRGTEAFF
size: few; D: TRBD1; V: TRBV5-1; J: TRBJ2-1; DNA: TGCGCCAGCAGCTTGGTTCTGGACAGGGAGCAGTTCTTC; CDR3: CASSLVLDREQFF
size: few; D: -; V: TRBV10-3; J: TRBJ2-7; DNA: TGTGCCATCAGTCGCACAGCAGGACCCGGCGGCTCCTACGAGCAGTACTTC; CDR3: CAISRTAGPGGSYEQYF
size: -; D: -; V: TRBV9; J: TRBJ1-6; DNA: TGTGCCAGCAGCGCCACGTTCTCAGGGGATAATTCACCCCTCCACTTT; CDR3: CASSATFSGDNSPLHF
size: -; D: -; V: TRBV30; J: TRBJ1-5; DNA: TGTGCCTGGAGTGCCCCGCAGTCCAATCAGCCCCAGCATTTT; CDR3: CAWSAPQSNQPQHF
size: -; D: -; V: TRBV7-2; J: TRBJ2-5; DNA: TGTGCCAGCAGCAGGTACCAAGAGACCCAGTACTTC; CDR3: CASSRYQETQYF
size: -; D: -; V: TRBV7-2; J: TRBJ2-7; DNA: TGTGCCAGCAGCTTAGACCCCTCCTACGAGCAGTACTTC; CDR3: CASSLDPSYEQYF
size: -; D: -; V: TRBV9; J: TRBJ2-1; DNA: TGTGCCAGCAGCGTAGTGGGACAAAACAATGAGCAGTTCTTC; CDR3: CASSVVGQNNEQFF
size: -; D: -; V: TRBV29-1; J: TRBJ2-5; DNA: TGCAGCGTTGCGCTCGGGGAGACCCAGTACTTC; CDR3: CSVALGETQYF
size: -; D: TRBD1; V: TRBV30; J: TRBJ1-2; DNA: TGTGCCTGGAGTCGACAGGGGAGGGACTATGGCTACACCTTC; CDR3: CAWSRQGRDYGYTF
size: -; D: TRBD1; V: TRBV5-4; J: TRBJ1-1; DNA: TGTGCCAGCAGTTGGGATGACAGGGACTTCACTGAAGCTTTCTTT; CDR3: CASSWDDRDFTEAFF
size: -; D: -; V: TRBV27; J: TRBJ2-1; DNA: TGTGCCAGCAGTTCCTCCCTACTAGCCCGGCTCTACAATGAGCAGTTCTTC; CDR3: CASSSSLLARLYNEQFF
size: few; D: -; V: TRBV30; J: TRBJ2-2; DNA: TGTGCCTGGAGTGGCCCAGGACCTCACACCGGGGAGCTGTTTTTT; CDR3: CAWSGPGPHTGELFF
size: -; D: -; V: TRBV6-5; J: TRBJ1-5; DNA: TGTGCCAGCAGTCTGACAGGAATACAGCCCCAGCATTTT; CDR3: CASSLTGIQPQHF
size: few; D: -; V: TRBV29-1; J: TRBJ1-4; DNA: TGCAGCGTTGTGGGACTTAATGAAAAACTGTTTTTT; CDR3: CSVVGLNEKLFF
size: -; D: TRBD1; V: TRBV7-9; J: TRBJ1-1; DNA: TGTGCCAGCAGCTCGACCAGACAGGGGGCGATAACTGAAGCTTTCTTT; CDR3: CASSSTRQGAITEAFF
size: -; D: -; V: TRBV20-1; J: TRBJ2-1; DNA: TGCAGTGCTAGATCCGACAGGGAGCAGTTCTTC; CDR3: CSARSDREQFF
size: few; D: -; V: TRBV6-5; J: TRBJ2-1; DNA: TGTGCCAGCCATAATCCACGGAGAAACAATGAGCAGTTCTTC; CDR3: CASHNPRRNNEQFF
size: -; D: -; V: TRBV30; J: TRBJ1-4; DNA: TGTGCCTGGAACTCGGGCCAGGGAACTGAAAAACTGTTTTTT; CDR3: CAWNSGQGTEKLFF
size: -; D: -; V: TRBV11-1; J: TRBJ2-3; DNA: TGTGCCAGCAGCTTATCGTCTTCTGCGGACACTAGCACAGATACGCAGTATTTT; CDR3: CASSLSSSADTSTDTQYF
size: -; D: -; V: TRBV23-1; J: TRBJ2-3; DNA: TGCGCCAGCAGTCAATCTCTCCGGGGGCAGACGAAGAGCACAGATACGCAGTATTTT; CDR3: CASSQSLRGQTKSTDTQYF
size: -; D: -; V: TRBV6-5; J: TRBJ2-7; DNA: TGTGCCAGCAGGGCTTTCCACGAGCAGTACTTC; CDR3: CASRAFHEQYF
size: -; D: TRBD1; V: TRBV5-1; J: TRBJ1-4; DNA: TGCGCCAGCAGCTCCGGGGACAGTAATGAAAAACTGTTTTTT; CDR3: CASSSGDSNEKLFF
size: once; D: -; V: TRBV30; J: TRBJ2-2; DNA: TGTGCCTGGAGCGCCCTCTCCGGGGAGCTGTTTTTT; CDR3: CAWSALSGELFF
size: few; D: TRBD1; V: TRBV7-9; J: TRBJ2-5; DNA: TGTGCCAGCAGCTTAGGGACAGGGGAGACCCAGTACTTC; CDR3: CASSLGTGETQYF
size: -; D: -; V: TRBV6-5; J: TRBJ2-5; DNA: TGTGCCAGCACCCCAGGGGCCCCTGGGACCCAGTACTTC; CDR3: CASTPGAPGTQYF
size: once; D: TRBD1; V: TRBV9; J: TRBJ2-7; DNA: TGTGCCAGCAGCGTAGATGGGACAGTCTCCTACGAGCAGTACTTC; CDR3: CASSVDGTVSYEQYF
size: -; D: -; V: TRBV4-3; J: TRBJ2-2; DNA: TGCGCCAGCAGCCCCCGAATGGACATCGCGAACACCGGGGAGCTGTTTTTT; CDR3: CASSPRMDIANTGELFF
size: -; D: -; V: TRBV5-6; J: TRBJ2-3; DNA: TGTGCCAGCAGCGGTAGACAGTTCACAGATACGCAGTATTTT; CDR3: CASSGRQFTDTQYF
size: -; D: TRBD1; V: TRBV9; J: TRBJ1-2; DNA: TGTGCCAGCAGCGCCGACAGGGGAATGCACGGCTACACCTTC; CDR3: CASSADRGMHGYTF
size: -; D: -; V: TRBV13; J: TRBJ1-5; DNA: TGTGCCAGCAGCCCAGGACCGGGCAATCAGCCCCAGCATTTT; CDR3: CASSPGPGNQPQHF
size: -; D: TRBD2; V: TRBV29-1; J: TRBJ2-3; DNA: TGCAGCGTTGAGAGACTAGCGGGGGTAACAACCTTCACAGATACGCAGTATTTT; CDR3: CSVERLAGVTTFTDTQYF
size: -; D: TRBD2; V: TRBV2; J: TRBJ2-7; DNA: TGCGCCAGCAGTGTAGGGGAGGGTTTCGAGCAGTACTTC; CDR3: CASSVGEGFEQYF
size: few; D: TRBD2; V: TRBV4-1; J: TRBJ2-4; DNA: TGCGCCAGCAGCCCTTCGGGGGGAACCAAAAACATTCAGTACTTC; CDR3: CASSPSGGTKNIQYF
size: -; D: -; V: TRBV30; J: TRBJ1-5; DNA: TGTGCCTGGAAGGACAACTATAGCAATCAGCCCCAGCATTTT; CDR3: CAWKDNYSNQPQHF
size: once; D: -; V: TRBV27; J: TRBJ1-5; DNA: TGTGCCAGCAGTTTGGGCAGGAATAGCAATCAGCCCCAGCATTTT; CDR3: CASSLGRNSNQPQHF
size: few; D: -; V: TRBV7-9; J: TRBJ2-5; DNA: TGTGCCAGCAGCATTAACCTGGAGACCCAGTACTTC; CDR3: CASSINLETQYF
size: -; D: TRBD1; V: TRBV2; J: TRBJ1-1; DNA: TGTGCCAGCAGTCCCGGACAGGGGATGTTAGCTTTCTTT; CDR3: CASSPGQGMLAFF